The present TCR beta chain was sequenced within a study of tumor-infiltrating lymphocytes in primary liver carcinoma. For the study at large: All patients, whether men or women, fell within 30 to 69 years of age. Tumors were staged T1-T3 N0M0 and measured about 4.2 to 10 cm across. General observations from the study: Blood fell significantly below tumors in its top-250-clone fraction (p = 0.039).

The investigators made TCR beta cDNA from 400 to 500 ng total RNA, using a constant-region primer. What produced the TCR beta libraries was three nested multiplex PCR rounds using slightly modified ARM-PCR. The first two PCR rounds used TRBV1-TRBV30 forward primers with a C-beta reverse primer, about 10 cycles each. MiXCR, run by TCRdb on the multiplex PCR reads, gives a single entry per CDR3 protein. This sample has roughly 80,000 distinct CDR3 sequences, with roughly 72% found just once. This clonotype came up a few times. The antigen is unknown. Since a much larger clone is just one base distant, this may be a read error. Without any cell sorting, 20-30 mg of bulk tissue yielded co-extracted RNA and DNA. No treatment had been given to the patients, who were chronically infected with HBV. V dropped 7 bases and J dropped 6; count of bases not matched to a gene: 15. CDR1 and CDR2 from the germline V gene are SGHDT and YYEEEE. The CDR3 length is 16 residues.

The receptor comes from a man aged 40-49 years with primary liver carcinoma and hepatitis B virus infection. V is TRBV5-6 and J is TRBJ2-2; 7 bases align to TRBD2. The sample was tumor-adjacent normal liver tissue. The CDR3 sequence: CASGLGRERAAGELFF. CDR3 nucleotides: TGTGCCAGCGGCCTCGGGCGGGAGAGAGCGGCCGGGGAGCTGTTTTTT. The full variable domain, completed using reference TRBV5-6 and TRBJ2-2, is DAGVTQSPTHLIKTRGQQVTLRCSPKSGHDTVSWYQQALGQGPQFIFQYYEEEERQRGNFPDRFSGHQFPNYSSELNVNALLLGDSALYLCASGLGRERAAGELFFGEGSRLTVL.